This T cell receptor (beta chain) is from a study of blood T cell repertoires in COVID-19. TCRdb keeps only in-frame clones here, not all; method: immunoSEQ multiplex PCR. In the table there are 150,000 or so clones, roughly four fifths of which are singletons. The germline gives CDR1 SNHLY, CDR2 FYNNEI. After removal of 6 bases from V and 7 bases from J, the junction contained 9 bases not matched to a gene. CDR3 size: 16 residues. This sequence originates from a woman aged 45-59 years with active or convalescent COVID-19. The material sequenced was peripheral blood. This chain joins TRBV2 and TRBJ2-1; 13 nucleotides match TRBD2. The CDR3 DNA reads TGTGCCAGCAGGGGGGGGACTAGCGGGATAAGGAATGAGCAGTTCTTC. Residues: CASRGGTSGIRNEQFF. Supplemented by reference TRBV2 and TRBJ2-1, the full variable domain reads EPEVTQTPSHQVTQMGQEVILRCVPISNHLYFYWYRQILGQKVEFLVSFYNNEISEKSEIFDDQFSVERPDGSNFTLKIRSTKLEDSAMYFCASRGGTSGIRNEQFFGPGTRLTVL.